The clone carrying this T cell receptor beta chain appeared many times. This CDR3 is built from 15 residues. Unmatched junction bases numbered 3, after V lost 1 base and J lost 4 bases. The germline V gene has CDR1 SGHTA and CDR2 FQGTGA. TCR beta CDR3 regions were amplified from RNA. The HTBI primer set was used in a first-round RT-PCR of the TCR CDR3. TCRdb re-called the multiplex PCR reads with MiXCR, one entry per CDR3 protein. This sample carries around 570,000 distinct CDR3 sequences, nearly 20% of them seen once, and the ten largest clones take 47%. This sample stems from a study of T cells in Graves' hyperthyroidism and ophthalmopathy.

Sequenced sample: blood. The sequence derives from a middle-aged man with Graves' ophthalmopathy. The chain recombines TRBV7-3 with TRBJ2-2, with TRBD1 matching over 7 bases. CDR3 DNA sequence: TGTGCCAGCAGCTTAAACAGGGGTGGCACCGGGGAGCTGTTTTTT. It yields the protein CASSLNRGGTGELFF.